This T cell receptor (beta chain) is drawn from a study of neurological immune-mediated disorders. For the unsorted libraries, 2 million PBMCs stored at -80 C served as input. Overall study results and limits: There were no CDR3 amino acid sequences shared by expanded clones across subjects, a result suggesting private repertoires in all groups.

A note on this clonotype: Its cognate antigen is unknown. Just one base apart from a much larger clone, this may be a read error.

The CDR3 is 15 residues long. The V gene's germline CDR1 is DFQATT and CDR2 SNEGSKA (reference sequence). V shed 0 bases and J shed 0 bases, with 12 bases lying between them. Synthesis of cDNA used 5'RACE (with 10-nucleotide random UMIs). One entry per CDR3 protein results from TCRdb running MiXCR on the 5' RACE reads. The table lists 48,000 or so distinct CDR3 sequences, 10% of them singletons, with 21% in the top ten. The chain combines TRBV20-1 with TRBJ2-7; a weak D match, TRBD1 (6 bases). This receptor was identified in a middle-aged woman with HTLV-1-associated myelopathy (HAM/TSP). Sequenced sample: PBMCs. The CDR3 nucleotides read TGCAGTGCTAGAGACAGGGACATGGCCTCCTACGAGCAGTACTTC. It encodes CSARDRDMASYEQYF.